The subject of this entry is one T cell receptor (beta chain). Its cognate antigen is unknown. The source of the sample is a study of T cell responses to AZD1222 COVID-19 vaccine. Overall study findings and caveats: Unmutated variant regions are reportedly targeted by nearly half of spike-specific TCRs.

The assay was immunoSEQ multiplex PCR, and TCRdb's table has in-frame clones only and misses some. This table has over 200,000 clones, approximately 94% appearing once. CDR3 length: 14 residues. V was clipped by 5 bases and J by 2 bases, with 13 bases between them. Germline V gene sequence: CDR1 MNHEY, CDR2 SVGEGT. Sequences were derived from peripheral blood, sampled 28 days after the second dose of the MenACWY control vaccine. The chain employs TRBV6-2 or TRBV6-3 and TRBJ2-7; tentative D call: TRBD2 (6 bases). The sequence was obtained from an adult who received the MenACWY meningococcal vaccine as a control. The CDR3 nucleotides read TGTGCCAGCAGTGCGCCGGGAGATACCTACGAGCAGTACTTC. Protein sequence: CASSAPGDTYEQYF.